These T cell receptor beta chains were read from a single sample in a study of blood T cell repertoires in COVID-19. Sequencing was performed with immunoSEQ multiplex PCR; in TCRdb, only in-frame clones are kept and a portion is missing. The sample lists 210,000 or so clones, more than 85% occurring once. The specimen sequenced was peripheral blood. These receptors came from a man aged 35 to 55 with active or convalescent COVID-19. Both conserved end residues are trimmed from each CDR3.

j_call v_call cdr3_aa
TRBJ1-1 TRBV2 ASNGNTEAF
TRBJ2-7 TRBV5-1 ASSLTGQGAHEQY
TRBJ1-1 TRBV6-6 ASTLGGAKRTEAF
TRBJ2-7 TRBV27 ASSNGARPYEQY
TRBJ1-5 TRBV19 ASSIDSPDYSNQPQH
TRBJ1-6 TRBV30 AWSVPRAGNSPLH
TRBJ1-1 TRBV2 ASSKAIGGTEAF
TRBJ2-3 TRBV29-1 SVEKSGTDTQY
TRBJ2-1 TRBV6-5 ASSLLAGGYNEQF
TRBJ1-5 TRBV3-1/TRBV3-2 ASSQIGDNQPQH
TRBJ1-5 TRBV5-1 ASSLSGYSNQPQH
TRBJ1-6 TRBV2 ASTPRLGQSNSPLH
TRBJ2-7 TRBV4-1 ASSQVTGPNSYEQY
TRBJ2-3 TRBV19 ASSMVEVSTDTQY
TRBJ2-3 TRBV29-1 SFRQADTQY
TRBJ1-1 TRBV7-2 ASSSWTGSSEAF
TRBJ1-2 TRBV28 ASSTNPGHIYGYT
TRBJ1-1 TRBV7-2 ASSFGGGNTEAF
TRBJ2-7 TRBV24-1 ATSRGSSYEQY
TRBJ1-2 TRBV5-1 ASSFGGAVT
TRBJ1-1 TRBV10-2 ASSGGQPEAF
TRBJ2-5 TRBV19 ASRKQGVEETQY
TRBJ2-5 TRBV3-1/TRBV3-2 ASSQGTGFAETQY
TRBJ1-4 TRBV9 ASSVGGTGGYEKLF
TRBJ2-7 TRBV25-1 ASTPALAAYEQY
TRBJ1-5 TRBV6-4 ASSARENQPQH
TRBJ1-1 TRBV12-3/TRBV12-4 ASTRRGITEAF
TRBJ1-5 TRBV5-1 ASSYGSFNQPQH
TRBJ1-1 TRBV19 ASRIRQGVTNTEAF
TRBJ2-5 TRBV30 AWTAGTGVMETQY
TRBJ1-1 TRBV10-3 AISPKGDTEAF
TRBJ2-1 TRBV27 ASKIRVLAGGTDNEQF
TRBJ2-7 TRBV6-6 ASSYGGAKDEQY
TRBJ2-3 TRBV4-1 ASSQETGSSTDTQY
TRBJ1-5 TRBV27 ASSFRGFVGNSNQPQH
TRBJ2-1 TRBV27 ASSSGTSGRANEQF
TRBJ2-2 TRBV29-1 SVRDRNTGELF
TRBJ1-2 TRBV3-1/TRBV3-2 ASSPLWDRSHGYT
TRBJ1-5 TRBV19 ASRRVKPQH
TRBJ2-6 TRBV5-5 ASSWGQAVFNVLT
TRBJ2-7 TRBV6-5 ASRREDRGSYEQY
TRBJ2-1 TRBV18 ASSPRQATSGSLGEQF
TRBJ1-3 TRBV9 ASSVAPQGSGNTIY
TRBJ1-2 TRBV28 ASRGGGGFGYT
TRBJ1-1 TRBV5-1 ASSARGAGNTEAF
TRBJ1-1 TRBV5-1 ASSLGQGDGTEAF
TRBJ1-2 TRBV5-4 ATGDREGGYT
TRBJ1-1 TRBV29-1 SVLTGAAF
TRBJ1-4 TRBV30 AWDRGEKLF
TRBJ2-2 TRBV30 ARRGWDRVTGELF
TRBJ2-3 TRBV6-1 ASSDPGLGDTQY
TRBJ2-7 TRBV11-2 ASSLVGGPYEQY
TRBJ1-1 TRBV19 ASSIGGGLYTEAF
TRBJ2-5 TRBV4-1 ASSLDRGQETQY
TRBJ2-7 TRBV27 ASSVGWRPQGGYEQY
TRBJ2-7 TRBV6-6 ASSTNRVAHEQY
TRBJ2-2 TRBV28 ASSFNGANTGELF
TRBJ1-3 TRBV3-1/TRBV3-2 ASSQDRQGSGNTIY
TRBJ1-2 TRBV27 ASSERALREGYT